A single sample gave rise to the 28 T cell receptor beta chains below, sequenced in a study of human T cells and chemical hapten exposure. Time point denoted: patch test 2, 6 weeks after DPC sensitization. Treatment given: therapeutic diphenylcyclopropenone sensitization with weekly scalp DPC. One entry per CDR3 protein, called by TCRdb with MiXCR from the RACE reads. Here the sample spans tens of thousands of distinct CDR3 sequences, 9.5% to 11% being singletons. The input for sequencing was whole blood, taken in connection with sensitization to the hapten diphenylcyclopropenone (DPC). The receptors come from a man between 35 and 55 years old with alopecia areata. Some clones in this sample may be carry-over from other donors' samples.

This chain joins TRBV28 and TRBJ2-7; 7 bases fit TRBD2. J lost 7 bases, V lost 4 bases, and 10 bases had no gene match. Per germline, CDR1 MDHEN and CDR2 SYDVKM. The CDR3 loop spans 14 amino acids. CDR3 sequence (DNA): TGTGCCAGCAGTTCCCCCCCGCGGGGGAGGGAGCAGTACTTC. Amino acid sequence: CASSSPPRGREQYF.

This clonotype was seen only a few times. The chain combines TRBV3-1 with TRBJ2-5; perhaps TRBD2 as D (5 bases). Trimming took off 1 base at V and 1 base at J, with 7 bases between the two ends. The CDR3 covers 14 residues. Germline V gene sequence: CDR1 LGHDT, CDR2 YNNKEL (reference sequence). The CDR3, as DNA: TGTGCCAGCAGCCAAGGCCGGGGCCAAGAGACCCAGTACTTC. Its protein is CASSQGRGQETQYF.

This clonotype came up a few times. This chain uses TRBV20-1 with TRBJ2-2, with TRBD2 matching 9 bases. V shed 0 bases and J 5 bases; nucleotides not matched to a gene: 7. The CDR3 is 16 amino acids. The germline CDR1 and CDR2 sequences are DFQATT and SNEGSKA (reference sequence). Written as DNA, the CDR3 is TGCAGTGCTAGAGATCCGGGACTAGCATGGACCGGGGAGCTGTTTTTT. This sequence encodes CSARDPGLAWTGELFF.

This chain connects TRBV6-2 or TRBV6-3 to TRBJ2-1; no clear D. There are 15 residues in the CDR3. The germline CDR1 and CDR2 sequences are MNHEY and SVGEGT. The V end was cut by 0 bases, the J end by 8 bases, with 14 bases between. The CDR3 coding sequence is TGTGCCAGCAGTTACTCATGGACCACAAACCATGAGCAGTTCTTC. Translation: CASSYSWTTNHEQFF.

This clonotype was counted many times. The CDR3 nucleotides read TGCGCCAGCAGCTACAGGGGGCAAGGCACTGAAGCTTTCTTT. The encoded protein is CASSYRGQGTEAFF. This sequence joins TRBV5-1 and TRBJ1-1, with 9 bases identical to TRBD1. The CDR3 runs to 14 residues. Trimming took 3 bases from V and 4 from J; bases not matched to a gene: 4. Per germline, CDR1 SGHRS and CDR2 YFSETQ.

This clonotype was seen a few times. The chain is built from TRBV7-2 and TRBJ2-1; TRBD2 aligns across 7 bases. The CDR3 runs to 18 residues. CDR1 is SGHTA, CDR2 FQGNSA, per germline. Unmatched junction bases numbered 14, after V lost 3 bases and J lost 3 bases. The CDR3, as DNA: TGTGCCAGCAGCTTTGCCCCTAAAGCGGGACCTTACTACAATGAGCAGTTCTTC. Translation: CASSFAPKAGPYYNEQFF.

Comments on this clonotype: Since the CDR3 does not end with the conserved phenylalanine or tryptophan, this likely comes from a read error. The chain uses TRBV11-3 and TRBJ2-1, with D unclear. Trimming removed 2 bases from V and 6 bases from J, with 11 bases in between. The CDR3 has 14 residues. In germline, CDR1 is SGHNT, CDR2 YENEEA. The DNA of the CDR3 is TGTGCCAGCAGCTTAAACGCCGTTCTCAATGAGCAGTTCCTC. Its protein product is CASSLNAVLNEQFL.

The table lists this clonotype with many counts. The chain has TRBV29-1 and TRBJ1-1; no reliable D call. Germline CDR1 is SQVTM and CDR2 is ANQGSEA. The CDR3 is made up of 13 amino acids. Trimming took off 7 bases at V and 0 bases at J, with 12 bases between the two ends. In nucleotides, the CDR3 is TGCAGCGCCGGACGGGGTTTGAACACTGAAGCTTTCTTT. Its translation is CSAGRGLNTEAFF. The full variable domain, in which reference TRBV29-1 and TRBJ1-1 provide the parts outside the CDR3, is SAVISQKPSRDICQRGTSLTIQCQVDSQVTMMFWYRQQPGQSLTLIATANQGSEATYESGFVIDKFPISRPNLTFSTLTVSNMSPEDSSIYLCSAGRGLNTEAFFGQGTRLTVV.

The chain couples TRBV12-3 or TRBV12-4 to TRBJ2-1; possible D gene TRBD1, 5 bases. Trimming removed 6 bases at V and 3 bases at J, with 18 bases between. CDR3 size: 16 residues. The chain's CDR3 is CASSLVSGQNYNEQFF. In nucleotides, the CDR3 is TGTGCCAGCAGCCTAGTTTCAGGGCAAAACTACAATGAGCAGTTCTTC.

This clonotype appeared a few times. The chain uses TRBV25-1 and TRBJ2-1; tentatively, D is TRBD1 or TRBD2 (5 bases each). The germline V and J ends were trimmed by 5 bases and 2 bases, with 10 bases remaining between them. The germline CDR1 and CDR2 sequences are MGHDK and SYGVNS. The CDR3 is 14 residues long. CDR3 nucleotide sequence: TGTGCCAGCAGTCCCGGGACCGCCTACAATGAGCAGTTCTTC. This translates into CASSPGTAYNEQFF.

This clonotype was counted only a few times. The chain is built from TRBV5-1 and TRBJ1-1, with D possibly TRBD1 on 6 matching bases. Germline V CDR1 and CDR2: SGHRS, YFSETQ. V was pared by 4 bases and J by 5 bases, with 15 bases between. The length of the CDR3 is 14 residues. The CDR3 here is CASSVGTQGTEAFF. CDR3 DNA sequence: TGCGCCAGCAGCGTAGGGACCCAGGGGACTGAAGCTTTCTTT.

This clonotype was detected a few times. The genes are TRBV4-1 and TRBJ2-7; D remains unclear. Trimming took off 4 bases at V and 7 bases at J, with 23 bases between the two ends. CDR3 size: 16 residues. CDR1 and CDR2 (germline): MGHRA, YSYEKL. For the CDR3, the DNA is TGCGCCAGCAGCCCCTCTTGGACGCGAGGACCTACGGAGCAGTACTTC. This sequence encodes CASSPSWTRGPTEQYF.

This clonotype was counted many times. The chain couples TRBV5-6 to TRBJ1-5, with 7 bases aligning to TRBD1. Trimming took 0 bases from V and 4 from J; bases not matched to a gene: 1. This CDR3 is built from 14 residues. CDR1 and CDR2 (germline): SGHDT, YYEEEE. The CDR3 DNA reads TGTGCCAGCAGCTTGGTGGGACAGAATCAGCCCCAGCATTTT. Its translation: CASSLVGQNQPQHF.

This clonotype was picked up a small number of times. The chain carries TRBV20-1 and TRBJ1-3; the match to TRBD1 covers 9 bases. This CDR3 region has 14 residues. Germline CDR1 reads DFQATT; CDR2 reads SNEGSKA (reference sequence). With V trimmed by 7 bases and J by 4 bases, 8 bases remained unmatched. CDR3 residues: CSVPTQGAGNTIYF. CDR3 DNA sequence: TGCAGTGTTCCGACACAGGGGGCAGGAAACACCATATATTTT.

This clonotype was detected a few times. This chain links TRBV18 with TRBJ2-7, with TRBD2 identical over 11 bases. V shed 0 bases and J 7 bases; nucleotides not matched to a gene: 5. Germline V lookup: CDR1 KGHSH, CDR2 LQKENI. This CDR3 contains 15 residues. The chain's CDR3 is CASSPPGLAGGEQYF. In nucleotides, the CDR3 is TGTGCCAGCTCACCACCTGGACTAGCGGGCGGGGAGCAGTACTTC.

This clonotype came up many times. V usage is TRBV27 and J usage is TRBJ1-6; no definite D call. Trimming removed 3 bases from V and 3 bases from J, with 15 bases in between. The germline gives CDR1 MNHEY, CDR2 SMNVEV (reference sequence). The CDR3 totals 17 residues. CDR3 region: CASSFTVGLSYNSPLHF. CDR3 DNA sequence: TGTGCCAGCAGTTTCACCGTTGGACTGAGCTATAATTCACCCCTCCACTTT.

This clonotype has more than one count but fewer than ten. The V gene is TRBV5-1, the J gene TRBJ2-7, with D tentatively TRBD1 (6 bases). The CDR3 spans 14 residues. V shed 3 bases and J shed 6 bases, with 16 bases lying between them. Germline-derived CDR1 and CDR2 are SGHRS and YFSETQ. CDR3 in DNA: TGCGCCAGCAGCTGTCTACACAGGGTCTCCGAGCAGTACGTC. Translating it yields CASSCLHRVSEQYV.

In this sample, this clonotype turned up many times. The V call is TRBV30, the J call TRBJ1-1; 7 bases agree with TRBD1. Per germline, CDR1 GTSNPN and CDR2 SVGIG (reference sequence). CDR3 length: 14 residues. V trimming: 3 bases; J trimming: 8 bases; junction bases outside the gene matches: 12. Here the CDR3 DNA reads TGTGCCTGGAGAGGGAGGGACAGCAGGAACGAAGCTTTCTTT. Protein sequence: CAWRGRDSRNEAFF.

In DNA form, the CDR3 reads TGTGCCAGCATAGGGGGCCTTACCTCCTACAATGAGCAGTTCTTC. Its protein product is CASIGGLTSYNEQFF. The chain joins TRBV6-2 or TRBV6-3 to TRBJ2-1; 7 bases map to TRBD1. With V trimmed by 7 bases and J by 0 bases, 6 bases remained unmatched. Germline CDR1 and CDR2: MNHEY and SVGEGT. The CDR3 sequence is 15 residues long.

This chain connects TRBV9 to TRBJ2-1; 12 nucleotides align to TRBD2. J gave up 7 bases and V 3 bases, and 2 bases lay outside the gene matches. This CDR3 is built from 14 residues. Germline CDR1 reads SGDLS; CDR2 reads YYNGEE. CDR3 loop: CASSASGRANEQFF. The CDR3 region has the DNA TGTGCCAGCAGCGCTAGCGGGAGGGCAAATGAGCAGTTCTTC.

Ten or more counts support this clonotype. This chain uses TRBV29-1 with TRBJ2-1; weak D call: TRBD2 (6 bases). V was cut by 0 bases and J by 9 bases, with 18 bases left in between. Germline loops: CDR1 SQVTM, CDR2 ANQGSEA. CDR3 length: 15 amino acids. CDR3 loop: CSVEDDGGYASEQFF. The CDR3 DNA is TGCAGCGTTGAAGATGACGGGGGATATGCAAGTGAGCAGTTCTTC.

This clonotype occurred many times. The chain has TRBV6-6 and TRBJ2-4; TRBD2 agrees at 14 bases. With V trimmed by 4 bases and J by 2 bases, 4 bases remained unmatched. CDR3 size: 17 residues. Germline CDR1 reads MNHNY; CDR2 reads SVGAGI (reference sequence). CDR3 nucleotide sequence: TGTGCCAGCAGTTCGGGACTAGCGGGAGTATCCAAAAACATTCAGTACTTC. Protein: CASSSGLAGVSKNIQYF.

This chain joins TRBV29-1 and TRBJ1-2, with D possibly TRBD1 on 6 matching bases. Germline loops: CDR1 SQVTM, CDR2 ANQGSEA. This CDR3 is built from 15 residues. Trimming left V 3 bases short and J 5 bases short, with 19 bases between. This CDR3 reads CSVDPQLQGRYGYTF. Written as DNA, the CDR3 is TGCAGCGTTGACCCCCAGTTACAGGGTCGATATGGCTACACCTTC.

CDR3 in amino acids: CASSSHLAQQGDTQYF. Here the CDR3 DNA reads TGTGCCAGCAGCTCCCACCTAGCTCAACAAGGGGATACGCAGTATTTT. The V call is TRBV4-2, the J call TRBJ2-3, with D possibly TRBD2 on 5 matching bases. Germline V gives CDR1 LGHNA, CDR2 YNFKEQ. V dropped 5 bases and J dropped 6 bases, with 21 bases sitting between them. This CDR3 has 16 residues.

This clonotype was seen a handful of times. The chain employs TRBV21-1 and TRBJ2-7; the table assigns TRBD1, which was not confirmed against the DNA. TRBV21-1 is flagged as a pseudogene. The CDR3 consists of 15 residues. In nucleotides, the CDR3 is TGTGCCAGCGACAGGACTACCATGGGATTAGGCGAGCAGTACGTC. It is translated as CASDRTTMGLGEQYV.

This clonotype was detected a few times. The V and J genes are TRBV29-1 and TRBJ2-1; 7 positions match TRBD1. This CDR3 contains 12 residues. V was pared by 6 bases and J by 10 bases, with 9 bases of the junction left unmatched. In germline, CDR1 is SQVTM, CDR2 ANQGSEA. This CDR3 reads CSVERDSWEQFF. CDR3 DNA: TGCAGCGTAGAACGGGACAGTTGGGAGCAGTTCTTC.

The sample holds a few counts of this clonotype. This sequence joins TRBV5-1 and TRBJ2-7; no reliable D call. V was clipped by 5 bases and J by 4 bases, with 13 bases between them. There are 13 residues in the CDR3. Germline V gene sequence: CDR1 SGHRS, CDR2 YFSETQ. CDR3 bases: TGCGCCAGCAGGGGTGGCGGCCAATACGAGCAGTACTTC. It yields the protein CASRGGGQYEQYF. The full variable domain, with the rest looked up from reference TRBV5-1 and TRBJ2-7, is KAGVTQTPRYLIKTRGQQVTLSCSPISGHRSVSWYQQTPGQGLQFLFEYFSETQRNKGNFPGRFSGRQFSNSRSEMNVSTLELGDSALYLCASRGGGQYEQYFGPGTRLTVT.

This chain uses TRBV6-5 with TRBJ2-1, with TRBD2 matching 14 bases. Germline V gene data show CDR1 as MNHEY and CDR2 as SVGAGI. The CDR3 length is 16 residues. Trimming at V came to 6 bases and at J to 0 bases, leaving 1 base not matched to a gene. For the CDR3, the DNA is TGTGCCAGCAGGGGGACTAGCGGGAGCTCCTACAATGAGCAGTTCTTC. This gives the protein CASRGTSGSSYNEQFF.